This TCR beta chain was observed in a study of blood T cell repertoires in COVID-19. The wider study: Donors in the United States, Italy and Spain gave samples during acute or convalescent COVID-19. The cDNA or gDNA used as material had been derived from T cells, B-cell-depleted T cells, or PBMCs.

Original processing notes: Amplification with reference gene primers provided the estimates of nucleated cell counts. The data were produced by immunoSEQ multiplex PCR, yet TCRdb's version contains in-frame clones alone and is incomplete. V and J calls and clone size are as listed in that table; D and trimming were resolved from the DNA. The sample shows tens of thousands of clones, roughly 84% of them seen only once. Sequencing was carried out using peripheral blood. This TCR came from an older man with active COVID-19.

Here the CDR3 DNA reads TGTGCCAGCAGTTACTCGTCCCGCGGGAGTGGGGAGCAGTACTTC. Translated, it gives CASSYSSRGSGEQYF. This sequence joins TRBV6-2 or TRBV6-3 and TRBJ2-7, with 7 bases identical to TRBD2. V shed 0 bases and J 7 bases; nucleotides not matched to a gene: 9. Germline V CDR1 and CDR2: MNHEY, SVGEGT. The CDR3 consists of 15 residues.